This T cell receptor beta chain was sequenced during a study of blood T cells in healthy people across ages. The CDR3 is 14 amino acids. Germline CDR1 SGHTA, CDR2 FQGNSA. V was pared by 2 bases and J by 5 bases, with 12 bases between. PCR was performed a second time for roughly 7 to 12 cycles using a sample-barcoded 5' primer and a J-beta primer mix. TCRdb passed the 5' RACE reads through MiXCR, listing each CDR3 protein once. The table has 1.5 million to 1.9 million distinct CDR3 sequences, 40% to 45% seen once. The V gene is TRBV7-2, the J gene TRBJ2-5; the D gene could be TRBD1 or TRBD2 (5 bases each). This sequence was found in a woman younger than 30 in good health. The sequencing sample was made of blood. The CDR3 loop reads CASSLQGDWETQYF. The CDR3 region has the DNA TGTGCCAGCAGCTTACAGGGAGATTGGGAGACCCAGTACTTC. Variable domain in full (rest from reference TRBV7-2 and TRBJ2-5): GAGVSQSPSNKVTEKGKDVELRCDPISGHTALYWYRQSLGQGLEFLIYFQGNSAPDKSGLPSDRFSAERTGGSVSTLTIQRTQQEDSAVYLCASSLQGDWETQYFGPGTRLLVL.